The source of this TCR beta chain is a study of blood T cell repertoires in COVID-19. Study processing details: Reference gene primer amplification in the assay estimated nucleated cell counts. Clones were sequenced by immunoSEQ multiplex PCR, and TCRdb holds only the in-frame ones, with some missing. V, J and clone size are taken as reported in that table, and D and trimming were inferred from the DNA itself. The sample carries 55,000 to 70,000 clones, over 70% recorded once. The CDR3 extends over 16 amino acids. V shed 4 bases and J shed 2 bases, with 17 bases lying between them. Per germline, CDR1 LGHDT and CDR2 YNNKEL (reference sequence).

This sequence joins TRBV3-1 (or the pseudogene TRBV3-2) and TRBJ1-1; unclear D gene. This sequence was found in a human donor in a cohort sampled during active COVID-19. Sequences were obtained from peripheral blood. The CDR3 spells CASSPLVSGDNTEAFF. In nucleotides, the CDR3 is TGTGCCAGCAGCCCCCTAGTGAGCGGGGATAACACTGAAGCTTTCTTT.